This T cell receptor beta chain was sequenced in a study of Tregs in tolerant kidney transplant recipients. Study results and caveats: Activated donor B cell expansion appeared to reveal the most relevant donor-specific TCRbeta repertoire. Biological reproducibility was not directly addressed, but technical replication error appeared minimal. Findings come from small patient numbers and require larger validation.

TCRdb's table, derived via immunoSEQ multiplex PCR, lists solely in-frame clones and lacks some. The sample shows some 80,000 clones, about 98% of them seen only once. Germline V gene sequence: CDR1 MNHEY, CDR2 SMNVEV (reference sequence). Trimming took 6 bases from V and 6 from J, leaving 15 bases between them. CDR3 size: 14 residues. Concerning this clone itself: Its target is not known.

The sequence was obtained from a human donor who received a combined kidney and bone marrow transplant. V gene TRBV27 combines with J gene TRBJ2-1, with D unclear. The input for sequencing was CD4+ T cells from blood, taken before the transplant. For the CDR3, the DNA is TGTGCCAGCAGCTCAATGGTACTCCGCAATGAGCAGTTCTTC. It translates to CASSSMVLRNEQFF.